Presented here are 3 T cell receptor beta chains from one specimen sequenced in a study of chemoradiotherapy in HPV16-positive cancers. Profiling relied on immunoSEQ multiplex PCR, and the TCRdb table lists in-frame clones only, not all of them. The data hold some 10,000 clones, with around 90% observed a single time. Material: blood, obtained from a patient who underwent chemoradiotherapy. These receptors were collected from a human donor with HPV-associated anogenital cancer.

CDR3 DNA: TGTGCCAGCGGTGCTTTGACAGGGGGCAATCAGCCCCAGCATTTT. Amino acid sequence: CASGALTGGNQPQHF. The chain employs TRBV6-1 and TRBJ1-5; 8 bases agree with TRBD1. CDR3 length equals 15 residues. Germline V CDR1 and CDR2: MNHNS, SASEGT. V was pared by 8 bases and J by 2 bases, with 8 bases of the junction left unmatched.

The J gene is TRBJ2-1, the V gene TRBV11-2; D remains unclear. CDR1 SGHAT and CDR2 FQNNGV come from the germline V gene. V lost 9 bases, J lost 2 bases, and 11 bases lay in between. This CDR3 is 13 amino acids long. CDR3 bases: TGTGCCAGTACCCCATCCCCCTACAATGAGCAGTTCTTC. Amino acid sequence: CASTPSPYNEQFF.

The chain employs TRBV13 and TRBJ2-2; no reliable D call. CDR1 and CDR2 (germline): PRHDT, FYEKMQ (reference sequence). CDR3 size: 13 residues. Trimming removed 6 bases from V and 5 bases from J, with 10 bases in between. The CDR3 nucleotides are TGTGCCAGCAGTCCGGGCGGAACCGGGGAGCTGTTTTTT. It translates to CASSPGGTGELFF.